Each of the 11 T cell receptor beta chains below was sequenced from the same sample in a study of blood T cell repertoires in COVID-19. Only in-frame clones appear in the TCRdb table, and some are missing; sequencing was by immunoSEQ multiplex PCR. The sample yields roughly 330,000 clones, roughly 82% seen once. The sequenced material came from peripheral blood. The receptors derive from a woman aged 45-59 years with acute or convalescent COVID-19.

CDR3 sequence reads: CASRKDRVNTEAFF. The DNA for the CDR3 is TGTGCCAGCAGAAAGGACAGGGTGAACACTGAAGCTTTCTTT. This chain joins TRBV6-4 and TRBJ1-1; 8 nucleotides match TRBD1. Germline CDR1 MRHNA, CDR2 SNTAGT. With V trimmed by 6 bases and J by 0 bases, 3 bases remained unmatched. This CDR3 has 14 amino acids.

Of note for this clone: The identical CDR3 is also encoded by other nucleotide sequences in the sample. The chain carries TRBV29-1 and TRBJ2-7; D is unresolved. V was shortened by 3 bases and J by 3 bases, with 12 bases between the two germline ends. The CDR3 spans 13 residues. Germline V lookup: CDR1 SQVTM, CDR2 ANQGSEA. The DNA of the CDR3 is TGCAGCGTTGACGGTACGGGTGACTACGAGCAGTACTTC. Translation: CSVDGTGDYEQYF.

The rearrangement uses TRBV2 and TRBJ2-3; D call uncertain. There are 13 residues in the CDR3. Deletions cut 0 bases from V and 6 bases from J, with 7 bases between. In germline, CDR1 is SNHLY, CDR2 FYNNEI. Here the CDR3 reads CASSEALEDTQYF. The CDR3 DNA follows: TGTGCCAGCAGTGAAGCGTTAGAGGATACGCAGTATTTT.

V usage is TRBV19 and J usage is TRBJ2-3; D possibly corresponds to TRBD1 (6 bases). Per germline, CDR1 LNHDA and CDR2 SQIVND (reference sequence). This CDR3 spans 15 amino acids. V gave up 3 bases and J gave up 3 bases, with 13 bases separating them. The chain's CDR3 is CASSMARGGTDTQYF. The CDR3 nucleotides read TGTGCCAGTAGTATGGCCAGGGGTGGTACAGATACGCAGTATTTT.

This clone was observed a few times. The chain joins TRBV3-1 (or the pseudogene TRBV3-2) to TRBJ2-2, with 10 positions matching TRBD1. The CDR3 runs 20 residues. The V segment lost 0 bases and the J segment 4 bases; nucleotides outside the gene matches: 14. CDR1 is LGHDT, CDR2 YNNKEL, per germline (reference sequence). The CDR3 DNA reads as TGTGCCAGCAGCCAAGATGTCCCGTCCGGGACAGGGGTTTCCACCGGGGAGCTGTTTTTT. As protein: CASSQDVPSGTGVSTGELFF.

This clone turned up a few times. Other DNA sequences in the same sample also yield this CDR3. The V and J genes are TRBV7-9 and TRBJ1-2; the D is unclear. Germline CDR1 reads SEHNR; CDR2 reads FQNEAQ (reference sequence). The CDR3 spans 13 residues. V was clipped by 3 bases and J by 2 bases, with 7 bases between them. The CDR3 nucleotides read TGTGCCAGCAGCTTTGGAGCGAACTATGGCTACACCTTC. Residues: CASSFGANYGYTF.

This clone turned up a few times. The genes are TRBV10-3 and TRBJ2-7; TRBD2 aligns across 11 bases. CDR3 length equals 19 residues. CDR1 and CDR2 from the germline V gene are ENHRY and SYGVKD. V dropped 0 bases and J dropped 1; count of bases not matched to a gene: 11. The CDR3 here is CAISESTGLAGGGSYEQYF. The CDR3 nucleotides are TGTGCCATCAGTGAGTCAACAGGGCTAGCGGGAGGCGGTTCCTACGAGCAGTACTTC.

The chain joins TRBV6-2 or TRBV6-3 to TRBJ1-1; D ambiguous. The CDR3 covers 17 residues. Germline assignment: CDR1 MNHEY and CDR2 SVGEGT. V was cut by 3 bases and J by 0 bases, with 17 bases left in between. The CDR3 loop is CASSYQALAFMNTEAFF. CDR3 sequence (DNA): TGTGCCAGCAGTTATCAGGCCCTAGCCTTTATGAACACTGAAGCTTTCTTT.

Here the CDR3 reads CASSWTSRSYEQYF. In DNA, the CDR3 is TGTGCCAGCAGTTGGACTAGCCGGTCCTACGAGCAGTACTTC. This sequence joins TRBV6-8 and TRBJ2-7; 8 bases fit TRBD2. After removal of 4 bases from V and 1 base from J, the junction contained 3 bases not matched to a gene. The germline V gene has CDR1 MNHGY and CDR2 SAAAGT. The CDR3 is 14 amino acids.

The V gene is TRBV28, the J gene TRBJ2-7; TRBD1 agrees at 10 bases. The V gene's germline CDR1 is MDHEN and CDR2 SYDVKM. This CDR3 has 14 amino acids. Trimming took 7 bases from V and 3 from J; bases not matched to a gene: 6. The CDR3: CASTTGTGDYEQYF. The CDR3 region has the DNA TGTGCCAGCACCACGGGGACAGGGGACTACGAGCAGTACTTC. Using reference TRBV28 and TRBJ2-7 for the parts outside the CDR3, the full variable domain is DVKVTQSSRYLVKRTGEKVFLECVQDMDHENMFWYRQDPGLGLRLIYFSYDVKMKEKGDIPEGYSVSREKKERFSLILESASTNQTSMYLCASTTGTGDYEQYFGPGTRLTVT.

V gene TRBV3-1 (or the pseudogene TRBV3-2) combines with J gene TRBJ2-7, with D perhaps TRBD1 (6 bases). CDR1 and CDR2 from the germline V gene are LGHDT and YNNKEL (reference sequence). The V end was cut by 2 bases, the J end by 6 bases, with 14 bases between. The CDR3 has 14 amino acids. CDR3 bases: TGTGCCAGCAGCCAAAAAGGGACAATTCGCGAGCAGTACTTC. It translates to CASSQKGTIREQYF.